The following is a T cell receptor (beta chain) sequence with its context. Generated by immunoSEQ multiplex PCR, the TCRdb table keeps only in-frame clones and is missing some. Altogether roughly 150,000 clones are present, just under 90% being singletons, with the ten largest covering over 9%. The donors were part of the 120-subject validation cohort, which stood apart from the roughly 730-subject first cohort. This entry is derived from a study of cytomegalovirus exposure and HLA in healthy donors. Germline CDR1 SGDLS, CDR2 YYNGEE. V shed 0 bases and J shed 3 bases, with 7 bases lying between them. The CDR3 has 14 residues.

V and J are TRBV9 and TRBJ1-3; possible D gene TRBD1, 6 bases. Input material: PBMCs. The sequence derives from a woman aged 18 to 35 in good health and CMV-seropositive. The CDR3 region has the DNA TGTGCCAGCAGCGTAGGGGGGCGTGGAAACACCATATATTTT. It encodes CASSVGGRGNTIYF.